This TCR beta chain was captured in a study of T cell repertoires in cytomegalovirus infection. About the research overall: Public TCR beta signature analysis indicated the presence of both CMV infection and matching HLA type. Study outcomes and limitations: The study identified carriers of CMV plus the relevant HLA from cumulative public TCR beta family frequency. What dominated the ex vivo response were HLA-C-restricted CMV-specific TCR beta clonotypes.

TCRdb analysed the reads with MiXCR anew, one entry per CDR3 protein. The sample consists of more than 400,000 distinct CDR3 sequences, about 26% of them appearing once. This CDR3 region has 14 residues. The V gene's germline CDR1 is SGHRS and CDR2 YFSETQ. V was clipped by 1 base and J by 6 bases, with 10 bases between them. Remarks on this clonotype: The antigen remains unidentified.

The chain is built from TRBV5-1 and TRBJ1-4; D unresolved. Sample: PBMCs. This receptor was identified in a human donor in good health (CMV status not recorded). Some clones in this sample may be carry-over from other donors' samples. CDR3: CASSLIGGDEKLFF. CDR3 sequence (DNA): TGCGCCAGCAGCTTGATCGGCGGCGATGAAAAACTGTTTTTT.